This T cell receptor (beta chain) stems from a study of shared clonotypes between healthy human individuals. Findings of the study overall: In four donors, approximately 5% of naive CD4 clonotypes appeared in common. In general, naive subsets displayed greater estimated richness than memory subsets did.

V lost 0 bases to trimming and J lost 12 bases; unmatched junction nucleotides: 16. The CDR3 totals 17 residues. Per germline, CDR1 ENHRY and CDR2 SYGVKD. In regard to this clone: The antigen is not known.

Execution of the assay was at deep level. Genomic DNA of every subset was divided equally among multiple immunoSEQ plates. Some clones are missing from TCRdb's copy, which holds only in-frame ones; the method was immunoSEQ multiplex PCR. The table records 1.5 million to 2.5 million clones, approximately 94% of them present only once. Naive-designated CD8 cells lacked CD45RO, were positively enriched for CCR7, and omitted terminally differentiated effector memory CD45RA+ cells. V and J are TRBV10-3 and TRBJ2-1; 8 bases map to TRBD1. This receptor was taken from a man between 18 and 29 years old in good health. The sequencing input was naive CD8+ T cells sorted from blood. The CDR3 sequence is CAISESTEDRAPQGQFF. Written as DNA, the CDR3 is TGTGCCATCAGTGAGTCGACTGAGGACAGGGCCCCCCAGGGGCAGTTCTTC.